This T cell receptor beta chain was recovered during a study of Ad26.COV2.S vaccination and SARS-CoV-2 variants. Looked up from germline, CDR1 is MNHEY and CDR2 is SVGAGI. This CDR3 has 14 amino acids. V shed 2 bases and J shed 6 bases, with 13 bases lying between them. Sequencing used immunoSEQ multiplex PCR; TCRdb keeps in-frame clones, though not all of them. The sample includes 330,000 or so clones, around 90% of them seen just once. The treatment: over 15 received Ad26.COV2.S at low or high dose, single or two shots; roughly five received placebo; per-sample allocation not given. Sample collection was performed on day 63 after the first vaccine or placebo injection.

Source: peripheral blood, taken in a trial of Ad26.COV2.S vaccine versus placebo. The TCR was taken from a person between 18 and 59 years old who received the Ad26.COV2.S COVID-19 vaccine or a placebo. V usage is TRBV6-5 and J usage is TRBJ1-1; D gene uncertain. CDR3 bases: TGTGCCAGCAGTTACACGGCAGGCCACCCTGAAGCTTTCTTT. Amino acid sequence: CASSYTAGHPEAFF.